Detailed here is one T cell receptor (beta chain). Its antigen is as yet unknown. The data derive from a study of cytomegalovirus exposure and HLA in healthy donors. Study-wide points: It was 164 TCR beta chains that were listed as cytomegalovirus-associated.

PCR employed 60 Vbeta and 13 Jbeta primers. Profiling relied on immunoSEQ multiplex PCR, and the TCRdb table lists in-frame clones only, not all of them. Here the sample table reports about 77,000 clones. The CDR3 is made up of 14 amino acids. From germline, CDR1 is SGHRS and CDR2 YFSETQ. V lost 4 bases to trimming and J lost 7 bases, with 15 bases between them. Source material: PBMCs. The chain uses TRBV5-1 and TRBJ1-5; possible D gene TRBD1, 5 bases. This TCR came from a middle-aged man in good health and CMV-seropositive. The CDR3 reads CASSPLGGGQPQHF. DNA of the CDR3: TGCGCCAGCAGCCCTCTGGGGGGTGGACAGCCCCAGCATTTT.